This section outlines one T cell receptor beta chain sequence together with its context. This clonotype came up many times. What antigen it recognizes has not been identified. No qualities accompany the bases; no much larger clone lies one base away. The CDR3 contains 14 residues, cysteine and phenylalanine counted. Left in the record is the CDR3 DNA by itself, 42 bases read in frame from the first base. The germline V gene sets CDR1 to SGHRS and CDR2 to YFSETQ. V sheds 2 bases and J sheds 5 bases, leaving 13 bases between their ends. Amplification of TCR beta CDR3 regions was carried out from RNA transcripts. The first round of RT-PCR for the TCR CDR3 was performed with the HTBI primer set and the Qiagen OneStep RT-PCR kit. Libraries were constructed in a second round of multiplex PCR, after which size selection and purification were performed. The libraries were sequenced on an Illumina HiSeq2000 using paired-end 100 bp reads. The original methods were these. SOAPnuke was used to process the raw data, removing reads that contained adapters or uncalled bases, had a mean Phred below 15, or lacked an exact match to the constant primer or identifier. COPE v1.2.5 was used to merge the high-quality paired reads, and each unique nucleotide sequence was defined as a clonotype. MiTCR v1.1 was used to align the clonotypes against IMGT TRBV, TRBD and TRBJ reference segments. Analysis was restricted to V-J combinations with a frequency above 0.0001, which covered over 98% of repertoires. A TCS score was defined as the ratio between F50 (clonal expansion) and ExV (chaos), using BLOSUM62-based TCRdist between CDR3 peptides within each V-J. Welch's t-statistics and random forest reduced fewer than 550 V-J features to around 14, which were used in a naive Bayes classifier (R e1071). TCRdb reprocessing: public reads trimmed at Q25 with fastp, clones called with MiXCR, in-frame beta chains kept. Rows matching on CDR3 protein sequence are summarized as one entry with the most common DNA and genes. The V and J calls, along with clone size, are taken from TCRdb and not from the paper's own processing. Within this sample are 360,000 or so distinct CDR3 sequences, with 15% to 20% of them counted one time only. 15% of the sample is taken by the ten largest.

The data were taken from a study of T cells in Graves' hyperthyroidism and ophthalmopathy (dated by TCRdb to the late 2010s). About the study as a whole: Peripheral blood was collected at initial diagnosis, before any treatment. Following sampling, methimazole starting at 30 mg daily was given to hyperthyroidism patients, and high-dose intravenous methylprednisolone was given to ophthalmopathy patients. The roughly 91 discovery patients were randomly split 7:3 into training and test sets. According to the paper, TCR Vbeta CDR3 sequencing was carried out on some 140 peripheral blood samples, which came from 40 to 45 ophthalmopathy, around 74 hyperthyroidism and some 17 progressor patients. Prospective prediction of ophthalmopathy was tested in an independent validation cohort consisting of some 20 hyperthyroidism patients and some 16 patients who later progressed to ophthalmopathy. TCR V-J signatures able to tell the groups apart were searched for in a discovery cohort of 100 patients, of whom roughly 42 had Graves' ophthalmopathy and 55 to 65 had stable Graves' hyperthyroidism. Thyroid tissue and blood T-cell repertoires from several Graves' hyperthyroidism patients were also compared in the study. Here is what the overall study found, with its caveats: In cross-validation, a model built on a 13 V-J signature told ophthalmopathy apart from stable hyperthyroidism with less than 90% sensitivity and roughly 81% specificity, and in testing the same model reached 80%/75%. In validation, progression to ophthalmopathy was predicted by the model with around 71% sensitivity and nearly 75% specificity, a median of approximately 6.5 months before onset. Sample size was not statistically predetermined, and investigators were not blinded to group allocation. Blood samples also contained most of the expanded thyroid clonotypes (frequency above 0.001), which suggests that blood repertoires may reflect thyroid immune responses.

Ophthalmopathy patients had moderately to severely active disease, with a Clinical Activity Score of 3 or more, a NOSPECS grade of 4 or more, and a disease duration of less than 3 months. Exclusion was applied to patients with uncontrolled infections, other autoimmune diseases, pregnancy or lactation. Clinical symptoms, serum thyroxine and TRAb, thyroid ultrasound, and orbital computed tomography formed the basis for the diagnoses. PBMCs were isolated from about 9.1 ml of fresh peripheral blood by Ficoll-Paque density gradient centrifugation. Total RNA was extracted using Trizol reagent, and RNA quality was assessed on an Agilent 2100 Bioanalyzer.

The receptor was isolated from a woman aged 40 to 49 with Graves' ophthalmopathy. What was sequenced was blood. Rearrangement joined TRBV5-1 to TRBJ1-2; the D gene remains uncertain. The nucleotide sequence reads TGCGCCAGCAGCTTCAGGACGGGCGGATATGGCTACACCTTC. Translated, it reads CASSFRTGGYGYTF.